The rows below give T cell receptor beta chains drawn from one sample of a study of blood T cells in healthy people across ages. MiXCR, run by TCRdb on the 5' RACE reads, gives a single entry per CDR3 protein. The sample records about 670,000 distinct CDR3 sequences, 52% being singletons. Sequencing was done on a sample of blood. These receptors were taken from an elderly woman in good health. Each CDR3 is given with its conserved first and last residue. D genes are given only for firm matches. Size tells how often a clone was seen (once, few, many) or the class of an expanded clone, and some rows leave it out.

- | TRBD2 | TRBJ2-7 | TRBV4-1 | CASSQDLSGGLYEQYF | TGCGCCAGCAGCCAAGATCTGAGCGGGGGCCTATACGAGCAGTACTTC
many | - | TRBJ2-1 | TRBV30 | CAWSVWQGLANEQFF | TGTGCCTGGAGTGTTTGGCAGGGACTTGCCAATGAGCAGTTCTTC
- | TRBD1 | TRBJ2-6 | TRBV5-1 | CASSAGQGGSGANVLTF | TGCGCCAGCAGCGCCGGACAGGGTGGATCTGGGGCCAACGTCCTGACTTTC
- | TRBD2 | TRBJ2-3 | TRBV9 | CASKAGGPGEDTQYF | TGTGCCAGCAAGGCGGGGGGGCCTGGTGAAGATACGCAGTATTTT
- | - | TRBJ2-1 | TRBV12-5 | CASGEGYYNEQFF | TGTGCTAGTGGCGAGGGATACTACAATGAGCAGTTCTTC
- | - | TRBJ2-5 | TRBV7-9 | CASSSIAPGSQETQYF | TGTGCCAGCAGCTCTATCGCCCCGGGATCCCAAGAGACCCAGTACTTC
- | - | TRBJ2-5 | TRBV5-1 | CASRQAPRETQYF | TGCGCCAGCAGACAGGCCCCCCGGGAGACCCAGTACTTC
- | - | TRBJ2-3 | TRBV12-3/TRBV12-4 | CASSLAGMQYF | TGTGCCAGCAGTTTAGCGGGGATGCAGTATTTT
- | - | TRBJ2-3 | TRBV25-1 | CASRRGGLTDTQYF | TGTGCCAGCAGGAGAGGGGGGCTCACAGATACGCAGTATTTT
many | TRBD2 | TRBJ2-3 | TRBV20-1 | CSASPAGGLGDTQYF | TGCAGTGCTAGTCCAGCGGGGGGACTCGGGGATACGCAGTATTTT
- | TRBD1 | TRBJ2-3 | TRBV20-1 | CSARGAPGQGAGDTQYF | TGCAGTGCTAGAGGAGCCCCGGGACAGGGGGCAGGGGATACGCAGTATTTT
- | - | TRBJ1-2 | TRBV20-1 | CSARDLFGDLNYGYTF | TGCAGTGCTAGAGATCTCTTCGGGGATCTTAACTATGGCTACACCTTC
- | - | TRBJ1-1 | TRBV25-1 | CASSEYRGTEAFF | TGTGCCAGCAGTGAATACAGGGGCACTGAAGCTTTCTTT
- | - | TRBJ2-2 | TRBV5-1 | CASSLGAGTHTGELFF | TGCGCCAGCAGCTTGGGAGCGGGGACACACACCGGGGAGCTGTTTTTT
many | - | TRBJ2-7 | TRBV20-1 | CSARGPTPPYEQYF | TGCAGTGCTAGGGGTCCAACCCCCCCCTACGAGCAGTACTTC
- | - | TRBJ2-3 | TRBV12-3/TRBV12-4 | CASSLARGGTDTQYF | TGTGCCAGCAGCTTAGCGAGAGGTGGAACAGATACGCAGTATTTT
- | - | TRBJ2-5 | TRBV11-2 | CASKGGAQQETQYF | TGTGCCAGCAAGGGCGGGGCCCAACAAGAGACCCAGTACTTC
- | TRBD2 | TRBJ2-1 | TRBV7-2 | CASSYFSGGGNNEQFF | TGTGCCAGCAGCTACTTTAGCGGGGGGGGAAACAATGAGCAGTTCTTC
- | - | TRBJ2-7 | TRBV7-9 | CASSSSRGEQYF | TGTGCCAGCAGCTCCTCCCGGGGCGAGCAGTACTTC
- | - | TRBJ2-1 | TRBV11-3 | CASSLGGWAYNEQFF | TGTGCCAGCAGCTTAGGGGGATGGGCCTACAATGAGCAGTTCTTC
- | - | TRBJ2-1 | TRBV4-1 | CASSQTARHHNEQFF | TGCGCCAGCAGCCAGACAGCCCGGCACCACAATGAGCAGTTCTTC
- | - | TRBJ2-2 | TRBV11-2 | CASSPAAYGGRGELFF | TGTGCCAGCAGCCCCGCTGCGTACGGGGGACGCGGGGAGCTGTTTTTT
once | - | TRBJ1-2 | TRBV4-3 | CASSQAVGTGYTF | TGCGCCAGCAGCCAAGCTGTGGGAACAGGCTACACCTTC
- | - | TRBJ2-5 | TRBV5-1 | CASSLTGGMDEETQYF | TGCGCCAGCAGCTTGACTGGGGGAATGGACGAAGAGACCCAGTACTTC
many | - | TRBJ2-1 | TRBV5-1 | CASSYPGHPSSYNEQFF | TGCGCCAGCAGCTACCCGGGACACCCTAGCTCCTACAATGAGCAGTTCTTC
many | - | TRBJ2-2 | TRBV14 | CASRGQTTGELFF | TGTGCCAGCAGGGGACAAACAACCGGGGAGCTGTTTTTT
- | TRBD2 | TRBJ2-7 | TRBV7-9 | CASSLDGGDYEQYF | TGTGCCAGCAGCTTAGATGGGGGGGACTACGAGCAGTACTTC
few | TRBD1 | TRBJ2-7 | TRBV10-3 | CAITRDRGRYEQYF | TGTGCCATTACCCGGGACAGGGGGAGGTACGAGCAGTACTTC
- | - | TRBJ2-1 | TRBV18 | CASSPQLARNNEQFF | TGTGCCAGCTCACCACAACTAGCCCGGAACAATGAGCAGTTCTTC
many | - | TRBJ2-1 | TRBV7-2 | CASSRYTNEQFF | TGTGCCAGCAGCCGGTATACGAATGAGCAGTTCTTC
few | TRBD2 | TRBJ2-2 | TRBV4-1 | CASSQDRVAGSTGELFF | TGCGCCAGCAGCCAAGATCGGGTAGCGGGTAGCACCGGGGAGCTGTTTTTT
- | TRBD1 | TRBJ2-2 | TRBV12-3/TRBV12-4 | CASSLTGVGELFF | TGTGCCAGCAGCCTGACAGGGGTCGGGGAGCTGTTTTTT